This T cell receptor beta chain was captured by sequencing in a study of early T cells in non-severe SARS-CoV-2 infection. Study as a whole: RNA in bulk from unsorted whole blood was sequenced, and chains were unpaired.

At least ten counts were recorded for this clonotype. The V gene's germline CDR1 is LNHNV and CDR2 YYDKDF (reference sequence). Trimming cost V 1 base and J 6 bases, with 10 bases left between them. CDR3 size: 14 residues. Individual cDNA molecules were tagged with unique molecular identifiers, the study reported. Using its own MiXCR run on the 5' RACE reads, TCRdb lists one record per CDR3 protein. Here the sample spans under 60,000 distinct CDR3 sequences, 5.6% being singletons. The chain combines TRBV15 with TRBJ2-1; no reliable D call. The material sequenced was whole blood. This sequence originates from an adult who was a healthcare worker with PCR-confirmed SARS-CoV-2 infection or an uninfected control (not recorded which). The CDR3 reads CATSRGGTGNEQFF. CDR3 sequence (DNA): TGTGCCACCAGCAGAGGCGGCACCGGCAATGAGCAGTTCTTC.